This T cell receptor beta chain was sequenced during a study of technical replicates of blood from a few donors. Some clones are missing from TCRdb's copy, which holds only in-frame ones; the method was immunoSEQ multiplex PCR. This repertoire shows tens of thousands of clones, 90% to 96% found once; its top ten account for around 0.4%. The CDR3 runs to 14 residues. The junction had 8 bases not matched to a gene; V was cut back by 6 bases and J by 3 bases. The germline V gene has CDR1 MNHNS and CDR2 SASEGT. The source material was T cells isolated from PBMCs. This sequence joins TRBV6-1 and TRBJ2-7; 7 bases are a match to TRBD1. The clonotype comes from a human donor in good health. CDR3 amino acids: CASRGSTGNYEQYF. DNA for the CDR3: TGTGCCAGCAGGGGCTCGACAGGGAACTACGAGCAGTACTTC.